The 29 T cell receptor beta chains given below trace back to one sample, sequenced in a study of vaccination and CD4 T cells after COVID-19. Treatment specified: roughly 10-day PBMC culture with coronavirus spike peptide pools or control peptides (ViraFEST assay). The antigens of these receptors remain unknown. Sequencing of the DNA from cultured CD4+ T cells was carried out with the Oncomine TCR Beta short-read assay. TCRdb ran MiXCR on the PCR reads and lists one entry per CDR3 protein. Here the sample spans 8,000 or so distinct CDR3 sequences, 65% being singletons. Material: CD4+ T cells from blood, cultured in vitro. The receptors derive from a human donor who had recovered from COVID-19.

This clonotype came up a few times. The gene calls are TRBV6-1 and TRBJ1-6; TRBD1 might be the D (5 bases). The CDR3 has 14 amino acids. V was shortened by 10 bases and J by 5 bases, with 15 bases between the two germline ends. The V gene's germline CDR1 is MNHNS and CDR2 SASEGT. The CDR3 DNA reads TGTGCCATCTCGTCGGGGGGGGATAATTCACCCCTCCACTTT. This translates into CAISSGGDNSPLHF.

V and J are TRBV20-1 and TRBJ1-5; D gene uncertain. The V gene's germline CDR1 is DFQATT and CDR2 SNEGSKA (reference sequence). Trimming removed 2 bases from V and 2 bases from J, with 13 bases in between. This CDR3 comprises 15 residues. CDR3 sequence reads: CSARSRGSGNQPQHF. CDR3 nucleotide sequence: TGCAGTGCTAGATCACGGGGTTCCGGCAATCAGCCCCAGCATTTT.

V and J are TRBV2 and TRBJ2-3; a weak D match, TRBD1 (6 bases). The CDR3 runs to 13 residues. Trimming stripped 11 bases from V and 2 bases from J, with 14 bases between. Germline V lookup: CDR1 SNHLY, CDR2 FYNNEI. In DNA, the CDR3 is TGTGCCGGTGGTGGGGGCTACACAGATACGCAGTATTTT. Translating it yields CAGGGGYTDTQYF.

This clonotype was seen a handful of times. V gene TRBV20-1 combines with J gene TRBJ1-2; 9 positions match TRBD1. This CDR3 comprises 14 residues. The ends lost 5 bases at V and 5 bases at J; junction bases unmatched: 9. In germline, CDR1 is DFQATT, CDR2 SNEGSKA (reference sequence). In nucleotides, the CDR3 is TGCAGTGCTTTAGACAGGGGGGGACCGTATGGCTACACCTTC. Its translation: CSALDRGGPYGYTF.

This clonotype was detected only a few times. As DNA, the CDR3 is TGTGCCAGCAGCTTAGAGGGACGGAACTCTGGAAACACCATATATTTT. This encodes CASSLEGRNSGNTIYF. V is TRBV7-9 and J is TRBJ1-3, with D possibly being TRBD1 (5 bases). Trimming left V 1 base short and J 0 bases short, with 10 bases between. The CDR3 is 16 amino acids. In germline, CDR1 is SEHNR, CDR2 FQNEAQ (reference sequence).

V is TRBV12-3 or TRBV12-4 and J is TRBJ1-2, with a possible D match to TRBD1 (6 bases). The CDR3 is made up of 13 amino acids. V lost 3 bases and J lost 7, with 12 bases in between. The CDR3 spells CASSFKQGRGYTF. As DNA, the CDR3 is TGTGCCAGCAGTTTCAAACAGGGACGTGGCTACACCTTC.

This clonotype was observed a single time. The J gene is TRBJ2-1, the V gene TRBV7-9; D is ambiguous. Looked up from germline, CDR1 is SEHNR and CDR2 is FQNEAQ (reference sequence). The ends were cut back, 1 base at V and 3 bases at J, with 7 bases in the middle. The CDR3 runs to 14 residues. CDR3 coding DNA: TGTGCCAGCAGCTTAGGAGGTAGCTACAATGAGCAGTTCTTC. It yields the protein CASSLGGSYNEQFF.

CDR3 residues: CASSRGLTNTEAFF. The CDR3 DNA reads TGTGCCAGCAGCCGGGGACTGACGAACACTGAAGCTTTCTTT. V and J are TRBV7-9 and TRBJ1-1, with D possibly being TRBD1 (5 bases). Trimming took off 5 bases at V and 1 base at J, with 11 bases between the two ends. The germline gives CDR1 SEHNR, CDR2 FQNEAQ (reference sequence). The CDR3 runs 14 residues. The full variable domain, completed using reference TRBV7-9 and TRBJ1-1, is DTGVSQNPRHKITKRGQNVTFRCDPISEHNRLYWYRQTLGQGPEFLTYFQNEAQLEKSRLLSDRFSAERPKGSFSTLEIQRTEQGDSAMYLCASSRGLTNTEAFFGQGTRLTVV.

This clonotype occurred a few times. The V gene is TRBV7-2, the J gene TRBJ2-6; TRBD2 agrees at 7 bases. Germline CDR1 is SGHTA and CDR2 is FQGNSA. Germline trimming cut 4 bases from V and 0 bases from J; bases unmatched to any gene: 9. This CDR3 comprises 18 residues. Written as DNA, the CDR3 is TGTGCCAGCAGCTCCCCGCCGGGGGGAACCTCTGGGGCCAACGTCCTGACTTTC. This sequence encodes CASSSPPGGTSGANVLTF.

The chain is built from TRBV20-1 and TRBJ2-7; no clear D. V lost 0 bases to trimming and J lost 1 base, with 10 bases between them. Germline lookup yields CDR1 DFQATT and CDR2 SNEGSKA (reference sequence). The CDR3 has 14 amino acids. CDR3: CSARDLSLSYEQYF. The DNA for the CDR3 is TGCAGTGCTAGAGATCTCAGTCTGTCCTACGAGCAGTACTTC.

There are a few counts of this clonotype. The chain couples TRBV27 to TRBJ2-7, with 9 bases identical to TRBD2. Germline V gene lookup returns CDR1 MNHEY and CDR2 SMNVEV (reference sequence). V shed 6 bases and J 1 base; nucleotides not matched to a gene: 4. The CDR3 consists of 14 residues. CDR3 coding DNA: TGTGCCAGCAGAGGACTAGCGAGGTCCTACGAGCAGTACTTC. Amino acid sequence: CASRGLARSYEQYF.

The V gene is TRBV27, the J gene TRBJ1-6, with TRBD1 identical over 8 bases. This CDR3 comprises 15 residues. The V gene end was trimmed by 1 base and the J gene end by 6 bases; junction bases not matched to a gene: 2. Germline V CDR1 and CDR2: MNHEY, SMNVEV (reference sequence). The CDR3 spells CASSLYDRGNSPLHF. CDR3 sequence (DNA): TGTGCCAGCAGTTTATATGACAGGGGTAATTCACCCCTCCACTTT.

This chain joins TRBV10-2 and TRBJ2-6, with 10 bases fitting TRBD1. Trimming took 6 bases from V and 3 from J; bases not matched to a gene: 11. Germline lookup yields CDR1 WSHSY and CDR2 SAAADI. There are 18 residues in the CDR3. In nucleotides, the CDR3 is TGCGCCAGCAGGGACGGGGACAGGGGACGTAATGGGGCCAACGTCCTGACTTTC. As protein: CASRDGDRGRNGANVLTF.

The rearrangement uses TRBV18 and TRBJ1-5; D ambiguous. The V end was cut by 2 bases, the J end by 2 bases, with 7 bases between. The CDR3 contains 14 residues. Germline V lookup: CDR1 KGHSH, CDR2 LQKENI. In DNA, the CDR3 is TGTGCCAGCTCACCATTCGACGGCAATCAGCCCCAGCATTTT. It yields the protein CASSPFDGNQPQHF.

The V gene is TRBV5-5, the J gene TRBJ2-2; D remains unclear. Germline V gene sequence: CDR1 SGHKS, CDR2 YYEKEE (reference sequence). The CDR3 is 14 amino acids. V shed 3 bases and J shed 1 base, with 7 bases lying between them. CDR3 DNA sequence: TGTGCCAGCAGCTCGGACGGGAACACCGGGGAGCTGTTTTTT. Translation: CASSSDGNTGELFF.

This chain links TRBV19 with TRBJ1-2; D unclear. Germline V CDR1 and CDR2: LNHDA, SQIVND (reference sequence). Trimming took off 8 bases at V and 6 bases at J, with 4 bases between the two ends. The CDR3 is made up of 9 amino acids. The CDR3 is CASGDGYTF. The CDR3, as DNA: TGTGCCAGTGGGGATGGCTACACCTTC.

The V gene is TRBV20-1, the J gene TRBJ1-2, with D unclear. Germline V gene data show CDR1 as DFQATT and CDR2 as SNEGSKA (reference sequence). The CDR3 consists of 13 residues. With 5 bases removed from V and 6 bases from J, the gap between germline ends came to 16 bases. The CDR3: CSAGRGLEDGYTF. CDR3 DNA: TGCAGTGCTGGACGAGGCCTTGAGGATGGCTACACCTTC.

The gene calls are TRBV7-9 and TRBJ1-2; tentative D call: TRBD1 (5 bases). Trimming left V 5 bases short and J 2 bases short, with 9 bases between. The germline V gene encodes CDR1 SEHNR and CDR2 FQNEAQ (reference sequence). The CDR3 extends over 13 amino acids. As DNA, the CDR3 is TGTGCCAGCAGCCCACAGGAGAACTATGGCTACACCTTC. Protein product: CASSPQENYGYTF.

The rearrangement links TRBV2 to TRBJ1-6, with 7 nucleotides matching TRBD1. CDR3 length: 15 amino acids. V dropped 8 bases and J dropped 5; count of bases not matched to a gene: 9. In germline, CDR1 is SNHLY, CDR2 FYNNEI. CDR3: CASERTGANNSPLHF. The CDR3 DNA sequence: TGTGCCAGCGAGCGGACAGGAGCTAATAATTCACCCCTCCACTTT.

The CDR3 spells CASRKGTGRPDRSSYEQYF. As DNA, the CDR3 is TGTGCCAGCAGAAAGGGCACAGGGCGCCCTGACAGGAGCTCCTACGAGCAGTACTTC. The chain employs TRBV2 and TRBJ2-7, with a weak D call TRBD1 (6 bases). Trimming removed 6 bases from V and 0 bases from J, with 27 bases in between. Germline V gives CDR1 SNHLY, CDR2 FYNNEI. The CDR3 length is 19 residues.

The CDR3 nucleotides are TGTGCCAGCAGTTTATGGCCCAGGGCCGGAAACACCATATATTTT. It is translated as CASSLWPRAGNTIYF. This chain links TRBV28 with TRBJ1-3; possible D gene TRBD1, 5 bases. Germline V gene sequence: CDR1 MDHEN, CDR2 SYDVKM. The V gene lost 0 bases and the J gene lost 4 bases, with 10 bases spanning the gap. This CDR3 is built from 15 residues.

This clonotype was recorded a few times. The chain couples TRBV25-1 to TRBJ2-3, with 10 bases aligning to TRBD2. The CDR3 is 14 residues long. The V gene end was trimmed by 5 bases and the J gene end by 4 bases; junction bases not matched to a gene: 3. The germline V gene encodes CDR1 MGHDK and CDR2 SYGVNS. This CDR3 is CASSLSGGADTQYF. The DNA for the CDR3 is TGTGCCAGCAGTCTAAGCGGGGGGGCAGATACGCAGTATTTT.

The genes are TRBV27 and TRBJ1-1; TRBD1 is a possible D gene (5 bases). Germline V gene lookup returns CDR1 MNHEY and CDR2 SMNVEV (reference sequence). The CDR3 has 14 amino acids. Trimming shortened V by 3 bases and J by 4 bases, and 12 bases separated the two germline ends. CDR3 bases: TGTGCCAGCAGTTTTCTCGGGGGGATCACTGAAGCTTTCTTT. This gives the protein CASSFLGGITEAFF.

The rearrangement joins TRBV6-5 to TRBJ2-3; D is ambiguous. V was shortened by 0 bases and J by 1 base, with 8 bases between the two germline ends. Germline CDR1 reads MNHEY; CDR2 reads SVGAGI. The CDR3 has 15 amino acids. The CDR3 nucleotides are TGTGCCAGCAGTTACTCGACCACCGGCACAGATACGCAGTATTTT. This sequence encodes CASSYSTTGTDTQYF.

The chain has TRBV20-1 and TRBJ1-4; the D is unclear. Germline V CDR1 and CDR2: DFQATT, SNEGSKA (reference sequence). The CDR3 runs to 14 residues. V was shortened by 3 bases and J by 1 base, with 9 bases between the two germline ends. CDR3 DNA: TGCAGTGCTAGTGACGGAGTAACTAATGAAAAACTGTTTTTT. Translation: CSASDGVTNEKLFF.

This clonotype is labeled as large. The chain uses TRBV27 and TRBJ1-5; TRBD1 agrees at 10 bases. CDR3 length: 18 amino acids. Germline assignment: CDR1 MNHEY and CDR2 SMNVEV (reference sequence). J was trimmed by 10 bases and V by 5 bases; bases with no gene match: 20. The CDR3 nucleotides read TGTGCCAGCAGTCTAACCGGGACAGGGGTTTTGCGACACGAACCCCAGCATTTT. Translation gives CASSLTGTGVLRHEPQHF.

V is TRBV6-1 and J is TRBJ1-1, with 9 bases that match TRBD1. CDR1 is MNHNS, CDR2 SASEGT, per germline. The CDR3 is 19 residues long. After removal of 5 bases from V and 0 bases from J, the junction contained 16 bases not matched to a gene. The CDR3 protein is CASSRKRTGVRGMNTEAFF. The DNA of the CDR3 is TGTGCCAGCAGTCGTAAGAGGACAGGGGTCCGGGGAATGAACACTGAAGCTTTCTTT.

The chain is built from TRBV6-1 and TRBJ1-3; D is unresolved. The CDR3 has 12 amino acids. Trimming shortened V by 8 bases and J by 2 bases, and 7 bases separated the two germline ends. Germline V lookup: CDR1 MNHNS, CDR2 SASEGT. CDR3: CASGVTGNTIYF. CDR3 in DNA: TGTGCCAGCGGAGTCACTGGAAACACCATATATTTT.

The rearrangement links TRBV12-3 or TRBV12-4 to TRBJ2-3; 12 nucleotides agree with TRBD2. This CDR3 is built from 18 residues. V gave up 5 bases and J gave up 2 bases; unmatched junction bases: 11. CDR3 residues: CASSSFSGLAGNTDTQYF. The CDR3 region has the DNA TGTGCCAGCAGTAGTTTTAGTGGACTAGCGGGAAACACAGATACGCAGTATTTT.